The TCR beta chain described here comes from a study of blood T cells in healthy people across ages. The germline gives CDR1 LGHDT, CDR2 YNNKEL (reference sequence). V was clipped by 10 bases and J by 3 bases; unmatched bases: 13. The CDR3 runs to 15 residues. There are a few counts of this clonotype. Through a sample-barcoded 5' primer and a J-beta primer mix, a second PCR was run for roughly 7 to 12 cycles. TCRdb ran MiXCR on the 5' RACE reads and lists one entry per CDR3 protein. The table records 1,800,000 or so distinct CDR3 sequences, roughly two fifths of them present only once. This chain connects TRBV3-1 to TRBJ1-1, with 8 bases fitting TRBD1. The source is a human donor in good health. Sequencing was done on a sample of blood. CDR3: CATSLQGALDTEAFF. CDR3 bases: TGTGCCACTTCACTCCAGGGGGCGTTAGACACTGAAGCTTTCTTT.